Included here is one T cell receptor beta chain sequence, with context. Its antigen is unidentified. Germline CDR1 reads SGHTA; CDR2 reads FQGNSA. V gave up 2 bases and J gave up 4 bases, with 17 bases separating them. The length of the CDR3 is 16 residues. This specimen belongs to a study of T cells after yellow fever vaccination. Study-level findings and limits: It was a weaker secondary response, yet one that peaked faster, at day 5 versus 15.

Each CDR3 protein gets one entry after TCRdb re-called the 5' RACE reads with MiXCR. Of 500,000 to 650,000 distinct CDR3 sequences detected, about 17% appear once; the ten largest clones hold 15% to 20%. The sample consisted of PBMCs, taken around 5 days after the first yellow fever vaccination. The TCR sequence derives from a man aged 18 to 29 who received the YFV17D yellow fever vaccine. The chain uses TRBV7-2 and TRBJ1-2; tentative D call: TRBD1 (6 bases). CDR3 loop: CASSLTFSGHTYGYTF. In DNA form, the CDR3 reads TGTGCCAGCAGCTTAACGTTCTCGGGACACACCTATGGCTACACCTTC.